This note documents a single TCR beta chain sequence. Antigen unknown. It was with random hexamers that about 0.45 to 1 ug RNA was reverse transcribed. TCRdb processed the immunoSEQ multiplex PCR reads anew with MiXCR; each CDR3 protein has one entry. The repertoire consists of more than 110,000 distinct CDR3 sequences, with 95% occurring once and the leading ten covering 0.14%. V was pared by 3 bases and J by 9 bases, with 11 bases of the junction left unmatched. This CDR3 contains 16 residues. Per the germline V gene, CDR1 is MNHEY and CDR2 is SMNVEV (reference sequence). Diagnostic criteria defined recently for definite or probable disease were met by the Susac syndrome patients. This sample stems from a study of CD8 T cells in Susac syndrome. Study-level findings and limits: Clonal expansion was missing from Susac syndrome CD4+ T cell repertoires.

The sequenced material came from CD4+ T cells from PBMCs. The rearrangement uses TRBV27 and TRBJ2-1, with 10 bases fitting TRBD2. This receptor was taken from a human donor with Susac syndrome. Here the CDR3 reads CASSFTISGRAREQFF. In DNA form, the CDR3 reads TGTGCCAGCAGTTTTACGATAAGCGGGAGGGCCCGTGAGCAGTTCTTC.